These 7 T cell receptor beta chains came from one sample sequenced in a study of OX40 agonist ivuxolimab in advanced cancers. Clones were read by immunoSEQ multiplex PCR, and TCRdb kept only the in-frame ones, dropping some. The data contain approximately 26,000 clones, 80% to 90% of them singletons. Sample: CD4+ or CD8+ T cells sorted from blood, taken in a trial of the OX40 agonist ivuxolimab. These receptors were obtained from an adult with an advanced solid tumor such as melanoma, head and neck, liver or kidney cancer.

The V and J genes are TRBV5-8 and TRBJ2-2; TRBD2 aligns across 7 bases. CDR3 size: 16 residues. Germline-derived CDR1 and CDR2 are SGHTS and YDEGEE. Germline trimming cut 3 bases from V and 5 bases from J; bases unmatched to any gene: 10. The CDR3 region has the DNA TGTGCCAGCAGCTCGTCTCGCGGGGGATGGACCGGGGAGCTGTTTTTT. It specifies CASSSSRGGWTGELFF.

The V and J genes are TRBV15 and TRBJ2-2, with 9 bases matching TRBD1. J lost 4 bases, V lost 5 bases, and 5 bases had no gene match. The germline V gene encodes CDR1 LNHNV and CDR2 YYDKDF (reference sequence). This CDR3 has 15 amino acids. The DNA for the CDR3 is TGTGCCACCAGCGTGACAGGGGGATTCACCGGGGAGCTGTTTTTT. It specifies CATSVTGGFTGELFF.

This clone occurred once. The J gene is TRBJ1-2, the V gene TRBV27, with 7 nucleotides matching TRBD1. The CDR3 length is 18 residues. Trimming took 7 bases from V and 0 from J; bases not matched to a gene: 17. In germline, CDR1 is MNHEY, CDR2 SMNVEV (reference sequence). The CDR3 sequence is CASTPLWTGSLTNYGYTF. In nucleotides, the CDR3 is TGTGCCAGCACCCCTCTTTGGACAGGCAGTCTAACTAACTATGGCTACACCTTC.

V is TRBV11-2 and J is TRBJ2-6, with D possibly matching TRBD1 (5 bases). The CDR3 has 17 residues. Trimming removed 7 bases from V and 1 base from J, with 17 bases in between. CDR1 SGHAT and CDR2 FQNNGV come from the germline V gene. CDR3 amino acids: CASNPSSRVSGANVLTF. CDR3 DNA: TGTGCCAGCAACCCTTCCTCCAGGGTTTCTGGGGCCAACGTCCTGACTTTC. Filled out from reference TRBV11-2 and TRBJ2-6, the complete variable domain reads EAGVAQSPRYKIIEKRQSVAFWCNPISGHATLYWYQQILGQGPKLLIQFQNNGVVDDSQLPKDRFSAERLKGVDSTLKIQPAKLEDSAVYLCASNPSSRVSGANVLTFGAGSRLTVL.

This clone has just one count. The chain recombines TRBV7-8 with TRBJ2-7, with 10 positions matching TRBD1. V lost 5 bases and J lost 0; bases outside the gene matches: 4. This CDR3 contains 15 residues. The germline V gene has CDR1 SGHVS and CDR2 FQNEAQ. CDR3: CASSDRQGASYEQYF. In DNA, the CDR3 is TGTGCCAGCAGCGATCGACAGGGGGCCTCCTACGAGCAGTACTTC.

As for this clone: Other DNA variants within this sample encode the same CDR3. The chain employs TRBV19 and TRBJ1-1; perhaps TRBD1 as D (6 bases). CDR1 and CDR2 (germline): LNHDA, SQIVND (reference sequence). This CDR3 has 14 amino acids. V lost 5 bases to trimming and J lost 5 bases, with 15 bases between them. The CDR3 spells CASSWGGQGTEAFF. CDR3 sequence (DNA): TGTGCCAGTAGTTGGGGGGGGCAGGGGACTGAAGCTTTCTTT.

V usage is TRBV29-1 and J usage is TRBJ2-1; D might be TRBD1 (5 bases). CDR1 is SQVTM and CDR2 is ANQGSEA in the germline V gene. This CDR3 has 12 residues. The V end lost 6 bases, the J end lost 2 bases, and 8 bases lay between the germline ends. The CDR3 spells CSVVQAYNEQFF. As DNA, the CDR3 is TGCAGCGTAGTACAGGCCTACAATGAGCAGTTCTTC.